Listed here is a single T cell receptor (beta chain). This entry belongs to a study of blood T cell repertoires in COVID-19. Study-level information: Sites across the United States, Italy and Spain contributed samples from acute and convalescent COVID-19. PBMCs, B-cell-depleted T cells, or T cells provided the cDNA or gDNA that made up the material.

V lost 0 bases and J lost 1, with 7 bases in between. CDR1 is SGHRS, CDR2 YFSETQ, per germline. This CDR3 region has 14 residues. The authors' processing: Quantification of nucleated cells was approximated via reference gene primer amplification. The assay was immunoSEQ multiplex PCR, and TCRdb's table has in-frame clones only and misses some. Clone size and the V and J calls come from that table; the DNA yielded D and trimming. Counted here are 70,000 or so clones, roughly 77% occurring once; the ten biggest clones make up 9% to 10%. The source of this sequence is a human donor in a cohort sampled during active COVID-19. The sequenced sample was peripheral blood. The rearrangement links TRBV5-1 to TRBJ1-1, with no clear D. This CDR3 reads CASSLAQQNTEAFF. The CDR3 DNA reads as TGCGCCAGCAGCTTGGCCCAACAGAACACTGAAGCTTTCTTT.